The present entry profiles one TCR beta chain with its context. The antigen is undetermined. Deep-level assay runs were performed. Several immunoSEQ plates received, in even portions, the genomic DNA of each subset. Sequencing was performed with immunoSEQ multiplex PCR; in TCRdb, only in-frame clones are kept and a portion is missing. This sample has some 2.1 million clones, with around 93% found just once. This entry comes from a study of shared clonotypes between healthy human individuals. Study-wide points: Richness estimates generally favored naive over memory subsets. Clonotype sharing among donors was expected to depend on sequencing depth.

The naive CD8 population came from CD45RO-negative cells selected for CCR7, without terminally differentiated effector memory CD45RA+ cells. V lost 2 bases, J lost 4 bases, and 15 bases lay in between. Per the germline V gene, CDR1 is SGHAT and CDR2 is FQNNGV. This CDR3 has 16 residues. The receptor was derived from a man aged 18-30 years in good health. Some clones in this sample may be carry-over from other donors' samples. The V call is TRBV11-2, the J call TRBJ2-1; D is possibly TRBD1 (5 bases). Material for sequencing was naive CD8+ T cells from PBMCs. The CDR3 nucleotides are TGTGCCAGCAGCTTATGGGGCCCCACCAATTACAATGAGCAGTTCTTC. It encodes CASSLWGPTNYNEQFF. The variable domain in full, completed from reference TRBV11-2 and TRBJ2-1, reads EAGVAQSPRYKIIEKRQSVAFWCNPISGHATLYWYQQILGQGPKLLIQFQNNGVVDDSQLPKDRFSAERLKGVDSTLKIQPAKLEDSAVYLCASSLWGPTNYNEQFFGPGTRLTVL.